These 21 T cell receptor beta chains share one sample of origin, sequenced in a study of blood T cell repertoires in COVID-19. Produced via immunoSEQ multiplex PCR; TCRdb's table is partial and in-frame only. This table has approximately 10,000 clones, approximately 86% appearing once. The sequenced sample consisted of peripheral blood. The source of these receptors is a human donor in a cohort sampled during active COVID-19.

As regards this clone: The junction differs from germline at one of its ends, possibly a read error. The gene calls are TRBV10-3 and TRBJ2-3, with TRBD1 identical over 11 bases. Per the germline V gene, CDR1 is ENHRY and CDR2 is SYGVKD. This CDR3 is 15 amino acids long. The CDR3 is CVIRSGQGATDTQYF. The CDR3 DNA sequence: TGTGTCATCAGATCCGGACAGGGGGCAACAGATACGCAGTATTTT.

The chain has TRBV6-6 and TRBJ2-7; the D gene is possibly TRBD1 (6 bases). The CDR3 sequence is 15 residues long. Trimming left V 2 bases short and J 4 bases short, with 15 bases between. Germline-derived CDR1 and CDR2 are MNHNY and SVGAGI (reference sequence). The CDR3 loop is CASSYRVRGEYEQYF. The CDR3 DNA sequence: TGTGCCAGCAGTTACAGAGTCAGGGGAGAATACGAGCAGTACTTC.

J is TRBJ2-2 and V is TRBV19, with 10 bases fitting TRBD1. V lost 5 bases and J lost 6; bases outside the gene matches: 12. From germline, CDR1 is LNHDA and CDR2 SQIVND (reference sequence). The CDR3 sequence is 17 residues long. As DNA, the CDR3 is TGTGCCAGTAGTTCAAGACGGGACAGGGGAGTTTCCGGGGAGCTGTTTTTT. Residues: CASSSRRDRGVSGELFF. The whole variable domain, remainder taken from reference TRBV19 and TRBJ2-2, is DGGITQSPKYLFRKEGQNVTLSCEQNLNHDAMYWYRQDPGQGLRLIYYSQIVNDFQKGDIAEGYSVSREKKESFPLTVTSAQKNPTAFYLCASSSRRDRGVSGELFFGEGSRLTVL.

This chain uses TRBV2 with TRBJ2-7, with TRBD2 identical over 14 bases. Trimming took 6 bases from V and 2 from J; bases not matched to a gene: 3. This CDR3 has 15 residues. In germline, CDR1 is SNHLY, CDR2 FYNNEI. CDR3 sequence (DNA): TGTGCCAGCAGGGCGGGACTAGCGGGAGCCTACGAGCAGTACTTC. It specifies CASRAGLAGAYEQYF. Based on the CDR3 plus reference TRBV2 and TRBJ2-7, the full variable domain is EPEVTQTPSHQVTQMGQEVILRCVPISNHLYFYWYRQILGQKVEFLVSFYNNEISEKSEIFDDQFSVERPDGSNFTLKIRSTKLEDSAMYFCASRAGLAGAYEQYFGPGTRLTVT.

The chain carries TRBV7-2 and TRBJ2-1, with 8 nucleotides matching TRBD2. Losses at the gene ends were 5 bases for V and 7 bases for J; bases not matched to a gene: 7. This CDR3 comprises 14 residues. Germline V CDR1 and CDR2: SGHTA, FQGNSA. The CDR3 sequence is CASSPRLAINEQFF. The CDR3 region has the DNA TGTGCCAGCAGCCCCCGACTAGCGATAAATGAGCAGTTCTTC.

The chain joins TRBV20-1 to TRBJ2-7; D gene unclear. Germline-derived CDR1 and CDR2 are DFQATT and SNEGSKA (reference sequence). Trimming removed 6 bases from V and 5 bases from J, with 8 bases in between. This CDR3 is built from 10 residues. CDR3 sequence (DNA): TGCAGTGCAACAGCTGACGAGCAGTACTTC. It encodes CSATADEQYF.

The genes are TRBV15 and TRBJ2-3, with D perhaps TRBD2 (6 bases). CDR3 length: 16 amino acids. V was trimmed by 5 bases and J by 0 bases, leaving 15 bases between them. Looked up from germline, CDR1 is LNHNV and CDR2 is YYDKDF (reference sequence). CDR3: CATSAGHRASTDTQYF. The CDR3 DNA reads as TGTGCCACCAGCGCGGGGCACCGTGCTAGCACAGATACGCAGTATTTT.

The chain links TRBV5-8 to TRBJ2-5; TRBD1 matches 8 bases. V dropped 4 bases and J dropped 5; count of bases not matched to a gene: 22. This CDR3 contains 19 residues. Germline-derived CDR1 and CDR2 are SGHTS and YDEGEE. The CDR3 protein is CASSRRRDRLAYGTETQYF. The CDR3 DNA follows: TGTGCCAGCAGCAGGCGGAGGGACAGGCTAGCTTATGGGACTGAGACCCAGTACTTC. The variable domain in full, with the rest retrieved from reference TRBV5-8 and TRBJ2-5, is EAGVTQSPTHLIKTRGQQATLRCSPISGHTSVYWYQQALGLGLQFLLWYDEGEERNRGNFPPRFSGRQFPNYSSELNVNALELEDSALYLCASSRRRDRLAYGTETQYFGPGTRLLVL.

The rearrangement joins TRBV6-4 to TRBJ2-7, with a possible D match to TRBD2 (5 bases). Germline values: CDR1 MRHNA, CDR2 SNTAGT. V gave up 7 bases and J gave up 0 bases, with 13 bases separating them. The CDR3 spans 14 residues. The CDR3 loop is CASIYKRDSYEQYF. The CDR3 nucleotides read TGTGCCAGCATTTATAAGAGGGACTCCTACGAGCAGTACTTC.

The chain links TRBV5-1 to TRBJ2-2, with 8 bases identical to TRBD2. Trimming cost V 4 bases and J 2 bases; bases outside gene matches: 10. The germline V gene encodes CDR1 SGHRS and CDR2 YFSETQ. The CDR3 extends over 17 amino acids. CDR3 coding DNA: TGCGCCAGCAGCCCGGGGGGGGCCAGGCTCAACACCGGGGAGCTGTTTTTT. Protein sequence: CASSPGGARLNTGELFF.

This rearrangement joins TRBV5-4 to TRBJ2-5, with 9 bases that match TRBD2. The V gene's germline CDR1 is SGHNT and CDR2 YYREEE (reference sequence). The CDR3 spans 17 residues. V shed 0 bases, J shed 5 bases, and the junction held 11 bases outside the gene matches. Here the CDR3 reads CASSLGTAGGPRETQYF. CDR3 DNA sequence: TGTGCCAGCAGCTTGGGGACGGCGGGAGGGCCCCGGGAGACCCAGTACTTC. The whole variable domain, remainder taken from reference TRBV5-4 and TRBJ2-5, is ETGVTQSPTHLIKTRGQQVTLRCSSQSGHNTVSWYQQALGQGPQFIFQYYREEENGRGNFPPRFSGLQFPNYSSELNVNALELDDSALYLCASSLGTAGGPRETQYFGPGTRLLVL.

The chain employs TRBV7-2 and TRBJ2-7; D remains ambiguous. V was cut by 5 bases and J by 4 bases, with 18 bases left in between. The CDR3 sequence is 15 residues long. Per the germline V gene, CDR1 is SGHTA and CDR2 is FQGNSA. Here the CDR3 reads CASSPRSSSQYEQYF. The CDR3 nucleotides are TGTGCCAGCAGCCCTCGAAGCTCAAGCCAATACGAGCAGTACTTC.

The chain combines TRBV30 with TRBJ2-1; D perhaps matches TRBD2 (5 bases). The CDR3 totals 14 residues. The V end was cut by 1 base, the J end by 5 bases, with 12 bases between. Germline values: CDR1 GTSNPN, CDR2 SVGIG (reference sequence). The CDR3 loop is CAWSGLLSDNEQFF. CDR3 sequence (DNA): TGTGCCTGGAGTGGACTACTCTCTGACAATGAGCAGTTCTTC.

This chain uses TRBV7-2 with TRBJ2-7; TRBD2 matches at 9 bases. Trimming cost V 5 bases and J 3 bases; bases outside gene matches: 8. CDR3 length: 15 residues. The V gene's germline CDR1 is SGHTA and CDR2 FQGNSA. The CDR3 bases are TGTGCCAGCAGCCCCTTCGGTAGCGGGAGCTACGAGCAGTACTTC. It specifies CASSPFGSGSYEQYF.

The chain joins TRBV19 to TRBJ2-2; 9 bases fit TRBD1. After removal of 5 bases from V and 10 bases from J, the junction contained 11 bases not matched to a gene. The germline CDR1 and CDR2 sequences are LNHDA and SQIVND (reference sequence). CDR3 length: 15 residues. The CDR3: CASSLGQGPMKELFF. The CDR3 DNA reads TGTGCCAGTAGTCTTGGACAGGGGCCTATGAAGGAGCTGTTTTTT.

V gene TRBV10-3 combines with J gene TRBJ2-7; TRBD2 might be the D (6 bases). Germline lookup yields CDR1 ENHRY and CDR2 SYGVKD. The germline V and J ends were trimmed by 3 bases and 7 bases, with 16 bases remaining between them. There are 14 residues in the CDR3. This chain's CDR3 is CAISDRGDQGEQYF. The CDR3, as DNA: TGTGCCATCAGTGACCGCGGGGATCAAGGAGAGCAGTACTTC.

The rearrangement uses TRBV6-5 and TRBJ2-7; TRBD2 matches at 11 bases. The CDR3 consists of 15 residues. Per the germline V gene, CDR1 is MNHEY and CDR2 is SVGAGI. The V segment lost 6 bases and the J segment 3 bases; nucleotides outside the gene matches: 7. The CDR3 sequence is CASRIAGGPNYEQYF. The CDR3 DNA sequence: TGTGCCAGCAGAATAGCGGGAGGGCCTAACTACGAGCAGTACTTC.

A few counts support this clone. The gene calls are TRBV19 and TRBJ2-1, with 8 bases identical to TRBD1. Germline V gene sequence: CDR1 LNHDA, CDR2 SQIVND (reference sequence). The CDR3 extends over 14 amino acids. Trimming cost V 9 bases and J 4 bases; bases outside gene matches: 8. As DNA, the CDR3 is TGTGCCAGCTCGACAGGGGTCCCTTACAATGAGCAGTTCTTC. Encoded protein: CASSTGVPYNEQFF. The full variable domain, with the rest looked up from reference TRBV19 and TRBJ2-1, is DGGITQSPKYLFRKEGQNVTLSCEQNLNHDAMYWYRQDPGQGLRLIYYSQIVNDFQKGDIAEGYSVSREKKESFPLTVTSAQKNPTAFYLCASSTGVPYNEQFFGPGTRLTVL.

The chain joins TRBV5-6 to TRBJ2-5; TRBD1 matches at 7 bases. This CDR3 contains 14 residues. The trim removed 4 bases at V and 5 bases at J, leaving 8 bases unmatched. Per the germline V gene, CDR1 is SGHDT and CDR2 is YYEEEE. The CDR3 DNA is TGTGCCAGCAGCCATCAACAGGGGCAGGAGACCCAGTACTTC. It codes for CASSHQQGQETQYF. The variable domain in full, completed from reference TRBV5-6 and TRBJ2-5, reads DAGVTQSPTHLIKTRGQQVTLRCSPKSGHDTVSWYQQALGQGPQFIFQYYEEEERQRGNFPDRFSGHQFPNYSSELNVNALLLGDSALYLCASSHQQGQETQYFGPGTRLLVL.

The chain is built from TRBV6-6 and TRBJ2-7; TRBD1 aligns across 7 bases. This CDR3 comprises 13 residues. Trimming removed 7 bases from V and 4 bases from J; junction bases left unmatched: 7. Germline assignment: CDR1 MNHNY and CDR2 SVGAGI (reference sequence). CDR3 sequence: CASNRDRRYEQYF. The DNA of the CDR3 is TGTGCCAGCAACCGGGACAGACGGTACGAGCAGTACTTC.

In nucleotides, the CDR3 is TGTGCCAGCTCACCACTTCTTGATCGGGGGGAGCAGTTCTTC. Its translation is CASSPLLDRGEQFF. V gene TRBV18 combines with J gene TRBJ2-1; TRBD2 might be the D (6 bases). This CDR3 comprises 14 residues. V shed 1 base and J shed 10 bases, with 14 bases lying between them. The germline gives CDR1 KGHSH, CDR2 LQKENI.